These T cell receptor beta chains were read from a single sample in a study of control samples from healthy donors and cancer patients. Using immunoSEQ multiplex PCR, the repertoire was profiled, and TCRdb retains in-frame clones only, with some absent. The sample has approximately 120,000 clones; roughly 92% are singletons. Sequenced input: PBMCs. These receptors came from a man at least 80 years old with head and neck cancer. CDR3s include the opening cysteine and the closing phenylalanine or tryptophan. D genes are given only for firm matches. Expanded clones get a size class; other rows say once, few or many, or leave the size out.

v_gene,abundance,d_gene,j_gene,CDR3aa,CDR3nt
TRBV10-3,-,-,TRBJ1-5,CAISELGGNNQPQHF,TGTGCCATCAGTGAGCTCGGGGGGAACAATCAGCCCCAGCATTTT
TRBV5-1,-,TRBD1,TRBJ1-1,CASSGGTGAENTEAFF,TGCGCCAGCAGCGGAGGGACAGGGGCGGAAAACACTGAAGCTTTCTTT
TRBV7-7,once,TRBD1,TRBJ2-7,CASSPNDRGGEQYF,TGTGCCAGCAGCCCCAATGACAGGGGCGGCGAGCAGTACTTC
TRBV4-2,few,TRBD2,TRBJ2-2,CASSRGTSGNTGELFF,TGTGCCAGCAGCAGAGGGACTAGCGGCAACACCGGGGAGCTGTTTTTT
TRBV6-2/TRBV6-3,-,-,TRBJ2-1,CASTPVGRYNEQFF,TGTGCCAGCACCCCGGTGGGTAGATACAATGAGCAGTTCTTC
TRBV5-1,-,-,TRBJ2-5,CASSPMVYF,TGCGCCAGCAGTCCGATGGTGTACTTC
TRBV5-6,-,-,TRBJ1-2,CASSSYKNYGYTF,TGTGCCAGCAGCTCCTACAAGAACTATGGCTACACCTTC
TRBV5-1,-,-,TRBJ2-6,CASSLGSPGAGANVLTF,TGCGCCAGCAGCTTGGGCTCTCCAGGGGCCGGGGCCAACGTCCTGACTTTC
TRBV3-1/TRBV3-2,-,TRBD2,TRBJ2-1,CASSQGLAGTYNEQFF,TGTGCCAGCAGCCAAGGACTAGCGGGGACCTACAATGAGCAGTTCTTC
TRBV18,few,-,TRBJ1-1,CASLDGRLNTEAFF,TGTGCCAGCCTCGACGGGAGATTGAACACTGAAGCTTTCTTT
TRBV9,-,-,TRBJ2-1,CASSGQDRREGNTNEQFF,TGTGCCAGCAGCGGACAAGACAGGAGAGAGGGCAACACGAATGAGCAGTTCTTC
TRBV5-1,-,TRBD2,TRBJ2-1,CASSSDPASGSPEQFF,TGCGCCAGCAGCTCCGACCCCGCTAGCGGGAGTCCTGAGCAGTTCTTC
TRBV9,-,TRBD2,TRBJ2-1,CASSVLPSGRGNEQFF,TGTGCCAGCAGCGTACTGCCTAGCGGGAGGGGCAATGAGCAGTTCTTC
TRBV2,-,TRBD1,TRBJ1-1,CAGRDRGPGAFF,TGTGCCGGCCGGGACAGGGGCCCTGGGGCTTTCTTT
TRBV5-6,-,-,TRBJ2-3,CASSPSAGTDTQYF,TGTGCCAGCAGCCCCTCCGCCGGCACAGATACGCAGTATTTT
TRBV18,-,-,TRBJ1-1,CASSPPGLGGTEAFF,TGTGCCAGCTCACCACCTGGCCTGGGTGGCACTGAAGCTTTCTTT
TRBV6-5,once,TRBD1,TRBJ1-2,CASRGSGTGSRGYTF,TGTGCCAGCAGGGGGTCCGGGACAGGGTCTCGCGGCTACACCTTC
TRBV27,-,TRBD2,TRBJ2-3,CASSPGASGSTDTQYF,TGTGCCAGCAGTCCAGGGGCTAGCGGGAGCACAGATACGCAGTATTTT
TRBV19,-,-,TRBJ1-2,CASSKAGLYGYTF,TGTGCCAGTAGTAAGGCCGGCCTATATGGCTACACCTTC
TRBV5-1,-,TRBD2,TRBJ2-3,CASSLGNSGGTDTQYF,TGCGCCAGCAGCTTGGGAAATAGCGGGGGCACAGATACGCAGTATTTT
TRBV30,-,-,TRBJ2-7,CAWTQGLAEQYF,TGTGCCTGGACCCAGGGACTGGCCGAGCAGTACTTC
TRBV7-2,-,-,TRBJ2-5,CASSFQGGGETQYF,TGTGCCAGCAGTTTCCAGGGGGGAGGAGAGACCCAGTACTTC
TRBV5-1,-,-,TRBJ2-6,CASSSFGANVLTF,TGCGCCAGCTCCTCATTTGGGGCCAACGTCCTGACTTTC
TRBV3-1/TRBV3-2,-,-,TRBJ1-6,CASSLWRGAYNSPPHF,TGTGCCAGCAGCCTATGGAGGGGCGCCTATAATTCACCCCCCCACTTT
TRBV6-1,-,TRBD1,TRBJ1-6,CASSDLQGTNSPLHF,TGTGCCAGCAGTGACCTACAGGGGACTAATTCACCCCTCCACTTT
TRBV18,-,TRBD2,TRBJ2-3,CASSQSSGGHSDTQYF,TGTGCCAGCTCACAATCTAGCGGGGGGCACTCAGATACGCAGTATTTT
TRBV12-3/TRBV12-4,-,TRBD2,TRBJ2-1,CASSRLAVNEQFF,TGTGCCAGCAGTAGACTAGCGGTCAATGAGCAGTTCTTC
TRBV10-1,-,TRBD1,TRBJ1-1,CASSLGQGRTEAFF,TGCGCCAGCAGTTTGGGACAGGGAAGAACTGAAGCTTTCTTT
TRBV10-1,-,-,TRBJ2-3,CASSESGTDTQYF,TGCGCCAGCAGTGAGTCGGGGACAGATACGCAGTATTTT
TRBV14,-,-,TRBJ1-1,CASSYHALTEAFF,TGTGCCAGCAGCTACCATGCACTCACTGAAGCTTTCTTT
TRBV6-4,-,TRBD2,TRBJ2-1,CASSERGSLLAGIYNEQFF,TGTGCCAGCAGTGAGAGGGGGTCTTTGCTAGCGGGGATTTACAATGAGCAGTTCTTC
TRBV3-1/TRBV3-2,-,TRBD1,TRBJ1-1,CASSRLTGETGEAFF,TGTGCCAGCAGCCGATTGACAGGGGAGACGGGTGAAGCTTTCTTT
TRBV5-1,-,-,TRBJ2-7,CASSLAFGQAIGTYEQYF,TGCGCCAGCAGCTTGGCGTTTGGGCAAGCAATTGGAACCTACGAGCAGTACTTC
TRBV19,few,TRBD1,TRBJ2-7,CASSGRFEGALYEQYF,TGTGCCAGTAGTGGAAGGTTCGAGGGGGCGTTATACGAGCAGTACTTC
TRBV6-5,-,-,TRBJ2-1,CATSGSLGYNEQFF,TGTGCCACCTCGGGCTCCCTAGGCTACAATGAGCAGTTCTTC
TRBV2,-,TRBD1,TRBJ1-5,CASSWDSYSNQPQHF,TGTGCCAGCAGTTGGGACAGTTATAGCAATCAGCCCCAGCATTTT
TRBV6-5,-,-,TRBJ2-7,CASRLRRGFSYEQYF,TGTGCCAGCAGGCTTCGGCGAGGGTTCTCCTACGAGCAGTACTTC